This paragraph reports one T cell receptor (beta chain). Per the germline V gene, CDR1 is ENHRY and CDR2 is SYGVKD. The CDR3 loop spans 13 amino acids. The V and J ends lost 4 bases and 5 bases respectively, with 11 bases between them. The sample belongs to a study of T cells in localized non-small cell lung cancer. Clones were sequenced by immunoSEQ multiplex PCR, and TCRdb holds only the in-frame ones, with some missing. The table has under 20,000 clones, 70% to 90% seen once. The specimen was peripheral blood, collected before any cancer treatment. V gene TRBV10-3 combines with J gene TRBJ1-1, with D perhaps TRBD1 (5 bases). The receptor was isolated from a man between 40 and 69 years old with stage I lung adenocarcinoma. CDR3 sequence (DNA): TGTGCCATCAGTGCCGGGGCGGCGACTGAAGCTTTCTTT. Translated: CAISAGAATEAFF.